These T cell receptor beta chains were read from a single sample in a study of cytomegalovirus exposure and HLA in healthy donors. The table came from immunoSEQ multiplex PCR; TCRdb's copy has only in-frame clones and leaves some out. This sample lists tens of thousands of clones; its ten largest clones have approximately 6.3%. Sequenced: PBMCs. The receptors derive from a human donor in good health. Each CDR3 is given with its conserved first and last residue. The order of the fields is CDR3 length, J gene, V gene, D gene, CDR3 DNA, CDR3 protein. A D gene is named only where the DNA matches it firmly.

12	TRBJ2-2	TRBV19	.	TGTGCCAGTAGTATAGTATCGGGGGAGCTGTTTTTT	CASSIVSGELFF
19	TRBJ2-6	TRBV7-3	.	TGTGCCAGCAGCTTAAAAGTAGGGGGTTTCCCCTCTGGGGCCAACGTCCTGACTTTC	CASSLKVGGFPSGANVLTF
15	TRBJ1-5	TRBV30	.	TGTGCCTGGAGTGAGAACACGTATAGCAATCAGCCCCAGCATTTT	CAWSENTYSNQPQHF
13	TRBJ1-6	TRBV16	.	TGTGCCAGCAGCCAAGACAGATTTTCACCCCTCCACTTT	CASSQDRFSPLHF
14	TRBJ2-7	TRBV27	TRBD2	TGTGCCAGCAGACTAGCGGGGGGGCTCTACGAGCAGTACTTC	CASRLAGGLYEQYF
15	TRBJ1-5	TRBV4-1	TRBD1	TGCGCCAGCAGCCAAGTGGGACAGGGGGATCTGGCCCAGCATTTT	CASSQVGQGDLAQHF
14	TRBJ2-5	TRBV7-3	TRBD1	TGTGCCAGCAGCTTGGATGGGACAGAAGAGACCCAGTACTTC	CASSLDGTEETQYF
15	TRBJ2-7	TRBV5-4	.	TGTGCCAGCAGCCCGGCAGGGGCGAGCTCCTACGAGCAGTACTTC	CASSPAGASSYEQYF
22	TRBJ2-1	TRBV9	TRBD2	TGTGCCAGCAGCGCCTTATCTAGCGGGGGGGCCAACCAACTTATCTCCTACAATGAGCAGTTCTTC	CASSALSSGGANQLISYNEQFF
14	TRBJ2-7	TRBV30	TRBD1	TGTGCCTGGAGTGTACTGACAGGGGGCTACGAGCAGTACTTC	CAWSVLTGGYEQYF
17	TRBJ2-1	TRBV5-1	TRBD2	TGCGCCAGCAGCCTACGTACGACTAGCGGGCTACGCAATGAGCAGTTCTTC	CASSLRTTSGLRNEQFF
15	TRBJ1-4	TRBV4-2	.	TGTGCCAGCAGCCAAGAGTGGCGTAGCAACGAAAAACTGTTTTTT	CASSQEWRSNEKLFF
16	TRBJ2-3	TRBV5-1	TRBD2	TGCGCCAGCAGCTTAGAACTAGCGCTAGTCACAGATACGCAGTATTTT	CASSLELALVTDTQYF
13	TRBJ2-7	TRBV18	TRBD2	TGTGCCAGCTCGACTAGCGGGGGGTACGAGCAGTACTTC	CASSTSGGYEQYF
17	TRBJ2-7	TRBV6-1	TRBD1	TGTGCCAGCAGTGTGAAATTTTCGACAGGGACCCTAGGAGAGCAGTACTTC	CASSVKFSTGTLGEQYF
16	TRBJ2-5	TRBV29-1	.	TGCAGCGCCCAAACAGACAGGCCCCGGGGCCAAGAGACCCAGTACTTC	CSAQTDRPRGQETQYF
14	TRBJ2-3	TRBV5-1	.	TGCGCCAGCAGCTTGAAACAGTTGGCAGATACGCAGTATTTT	CASSLKQLADTQYF
15	TRBJ1-2	TRBV19	TRBD1	TGTGCCAGTGGCACTCAGGGACAGGGGGCTCGGGGCTACACCTTC	CASGTQGQGARGYTF
15	TRBJ2-7	TRBV6-1	TRBD1	TGTGCCAGCAGTGAAGTACCGGGACAGGGTTACGAGCAGTACTTC	CASSEVPGQGYEQYF
14	TRBJ2-3	TRBV5-6	.	TGTGCCAGCAGCTTGGCATGGGGCAGGGATAAGCAGTATTTT	CASSLAWGRDKQYF
13	TRBJ2-1	TRBV6-5	.	TGTGCCAGCAGCCAACGATCGGGTGATGAGCAGTTCTTC	CASSQRSGDEQFF
15	TRBJ1-1	TRBV5-1	.	TGCGCCAGCTTGGCAATGGGGCAGAAAGGGACTGAAGCTTTCTTT	CASLAMGQKGTEAFF
14	TRBJ2-5	TRBV5-1	.	TGCGCCAGCAGCTTGGACAGGGCTTATGGGACCCAGTACTTC	CASSLDRAYGTQYF
12	TRBJ1-1	TRBV29-1	TRBD1	TGCAGCGTTGAACGAAGGGGGCAAGGAGCTTTCTTT	CSVERRGQGAFF
15	TRBJ1-4	TRBV6-6	.	TGTGCCAGCAGTGATGGAGGGGCAACTAATGAAAAACTGTTTTTT	CASSDGGATNEKLFF
16	TRBJ1-1	TRBV5-1	.	TGCGCCAGCAGCTTGGGGCGGGAGAGGATGAACACTGAAGCTTTCTTT	CASSLGRERMNTEAFF
14	TRBJ1-2	TRBV5-6	.	TGTGCCAGCAGCTCGCGGGGCTCGGGAGAAGGCTACACCTTC	CASSSRGSGEGYTF
13	TRBJ2-1	TRBV7-9	.	TGTGCCAGCAGCTTAAGCTTTTTCAATGAGCAGTTCTTC	CASSLSFFNEQFF
15	TRBJ1-1	TRBV7-3	TRBD1	TGTGCCAGCAGCTCGACCGGGACAGCTAACACTGAAGCTTTCTTT	CASSSTGTANTEAFF
14	TRBJ2-5	TRBV19	.	TGTGCCAGTAGTGTGGGACACTACCAAGAGACCCAGTACTTC	CASSVGHYQETQYF
14	TRBJ1-1	TRBV27	TRBD1	TGTGCCAGCTCAGACAGGGACACAAGGACTGAAGCTTTCTTT	CASSDRDTRTEAFF
15	TRBJ1-2	TRBV30	.	TGTGCCTGGAGTGTACTAGGGGGTTTGGACTATGGCTACACCTTC	CAWSVLGGLDYGYTF
15	TRBJ1-1	TRBV7-9	TRBD1	TGTGCCAGCAGCTTGCCGGGACAGGCTCTGCGTGAAGCTTTCTTT	CASSLPGQALREAFF
18	TRBJ2-5	TRBV11-3	TRBD2	TGTGCCAGCAGCTTAGGGGCACAAGCGGGGGGCACATTGGAGACTCAGTACTTC	CASSLGAQAGGTLETQYF
14	TRBJ1-1	TRBV6-6	TRBD1	TGTGCCAGCAGTCCCGACAGGGGTAACACTGAAGCTTTCTTT	CASSPDRGNTEAFF
13	TRBJ1-1	TRBV6-6	.	TGTGCCAGCAGTTACACACCGAACACTGAAGCTTTCTTT	CASSYTPNTEAFF
20	TRBJ1-1	TRBV7-8	.	TGTGCCAGCAGCTTAGGTGGGGAGGGACGGAGACCAGGATTGAACACTGAAGCTTTCTTT	CASSLGGEGRRPGLNTEAFF
12	TRBJ1-6	TRBV7-9	.	TGTGCCAGCAGCGGTGCAGGGTCACCCCTCCACTTT	CASSGAGSPLHF
12	TRBJ2-7	TRBV30	.	TGTGCCTGGGGGGACAACACCTACGAGCAGTACTTC	CAWGDNTYEQYF
12	TRBJ1-2	TRBV6-1	.	TGTGCCAGCATGCGGGGTAACTATGGCTACACCTTC	CASMRGNYGYTF
15	TRBJ2-2	TRBV11-2	TRBD1	TGTGCCAGCATCCCGGACAGGGGTAGCACCGGGGAGCTGTTTTTT	CASIPDRGSTGELFF
14	TRBJ2-5	TRBV5-1	TRBD2	TGCGCCAGCAGCTCTAGCGGGGGTCAAGAGACCCAGTACTTC	CASSSSGGQETQYF
17	TRBJ1-3	TRBV18	TRBD1	TGTGCCAGCTCACCACCGGGACAGCCCCGCTCTGGAAACACCATATATTTT	CASSPPGQPRSGNTIYF
15	TRBJ1-5	TRBV7-2	.	TGTGCCAGCAGCTCGACAGCATATAGCAATCAGCCCCAGCATTTT	CASSSTAYSNQPQHF
18	TRBJ1-3	TRBV30	.	TGTGCCTGGAGTGTACTAGGCAGCTTGACGGTCTCTGGAAACACCATATATTTT	CAWSVLGSLTVSGNTIYF